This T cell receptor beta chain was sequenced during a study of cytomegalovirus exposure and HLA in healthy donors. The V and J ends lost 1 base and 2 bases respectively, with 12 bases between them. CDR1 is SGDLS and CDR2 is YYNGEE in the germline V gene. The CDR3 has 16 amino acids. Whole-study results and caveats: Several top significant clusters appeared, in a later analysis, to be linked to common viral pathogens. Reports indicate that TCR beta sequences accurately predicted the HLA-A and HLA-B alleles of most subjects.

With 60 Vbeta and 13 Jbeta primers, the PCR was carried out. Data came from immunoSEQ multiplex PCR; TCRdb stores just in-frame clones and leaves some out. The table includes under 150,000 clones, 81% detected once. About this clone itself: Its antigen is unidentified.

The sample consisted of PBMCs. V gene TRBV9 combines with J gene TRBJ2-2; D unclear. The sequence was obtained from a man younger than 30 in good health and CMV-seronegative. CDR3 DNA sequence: TGTGCCAGCAGCGTATTATCTGGCAGTAACACCGGGGAGCTGTTTTTT. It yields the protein CASSVLSGSNTGELFF.